This T cell receptor beta chain was retrieved from a study of response to subunit inactivated influenza vaccine (dated by TCRdb to 2016 to 2019). Looking at the study overall: To follow how T cells responded to a trivalent subunit inactivated influenza vaccine, the researchers relied on deep quantitative profiling of the T cell receptor repertoire. Summary of the overall study and its limitations: It was suggested by the authors that each seasonal influenza vaccination may recruit only a limited number of new T cells.

This clonotype was observed a handful of times. The antigen it recognizes is unknown. No clone much larger than this one lies a single base away; base qualities are absent. Taken from cysteine to phenylalanine, the CDR3 has 13 residues. Of all the DNA, just the CDR3 is kept, 39 bases in frame from base 1. From a lookup of the germline V gene (reference sequence), CDR1 and CDR2 are DFQATT and SNEGSKA. Between the V and J ends, shortened by 6 bases and 8 bases respectively, the junction contains 17 bases. Libraries were constructed by RT-PCR. For sequencing, an Illumina HiSeq 2500 was employed. TCRdb redid the processing of the public reads, applying fastp at Q25 and MiXCR, and retained in-frame beta chains. Each CDR3 protein appears once, grouped with its most common genes and DNA. For this sample there are roughly 780,000 distinct CDR3 sequences; approximately 18% appear just once. The ten largest make up 11% of the sample.

The sequencing used PBMCs from blood, collected roughly 5 days after vaccination. The receptor was isolated from a man over 45 who received an inactivated influenza vaccine. Donor details come from another sample of the same person, matched by shared clones. The rearranged segments are TRBV20-1 and TRBJ2-1, and perhaps TRBD2 as D gene, on 6 matching bases. The CDR3 reads CSARDWTSDEQFF. Here is the DNA: TGCAGTGCCCGGGACTGGACCTCGGATGAGCAGTTCTTC.